The clone carrying this T cell receptor (beta chain) was seen only a few times. A library of TCRbeta sequences, prepared with unique molecular identifiers, was generated. TCRdb called the PCR reads again in MiXCR, with one record for every CDR3 protein. Of about 400,000 distinct CDR3 sequences in the sample, about a fifth were seen once. This CDR3 contains 16 residues. Trimming left V 4 bases short and J 5 bases short, with 18 bases between. Germline CDR1 reads LGHNA; CDR2 reads YNFKEQ. This sample is drawn from a study of T-cell reconstitution after alpha-beta-depleted transplantation in children. This TCR was recovered from a human donor who donated a stem cell graft to a child with acute myeloid leukemia. The input for sequencing was PBMCs from the stem cell graft donor, taken from the stem cell graft. The chain couples TRBV4-2 to TRBJ2-1; D ambiguous. CDR3 nucleotide sequence: TGTGCCAGCAGCCTAACCCGGTTTAACGGAGACAATGAGCAGTTCTTC. Encoded protein: CASSLTRFNGDNEQFF.